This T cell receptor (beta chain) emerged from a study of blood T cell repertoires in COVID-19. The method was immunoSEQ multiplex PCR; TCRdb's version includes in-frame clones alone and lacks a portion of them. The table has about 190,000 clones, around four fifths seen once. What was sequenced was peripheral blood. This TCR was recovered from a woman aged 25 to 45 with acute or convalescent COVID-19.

The CDR3 sequence is CANGTPLQETQYF. The CDR3 region has the DNA TGTGCCAACGGGACACCTCTACAAGAGACCCAGTACTTC. The chain is built from TRBV24-1 and TRBJ2-5, with D perhaps TRBD1 (6 bases). The V end lost 11 bases, the J end lost 2 bases, and 14 bases lay between the germline ends. The CDR3 runs to 13 residues. Germline V CDR1 and CDR2: KGHDR, SFDVKD.